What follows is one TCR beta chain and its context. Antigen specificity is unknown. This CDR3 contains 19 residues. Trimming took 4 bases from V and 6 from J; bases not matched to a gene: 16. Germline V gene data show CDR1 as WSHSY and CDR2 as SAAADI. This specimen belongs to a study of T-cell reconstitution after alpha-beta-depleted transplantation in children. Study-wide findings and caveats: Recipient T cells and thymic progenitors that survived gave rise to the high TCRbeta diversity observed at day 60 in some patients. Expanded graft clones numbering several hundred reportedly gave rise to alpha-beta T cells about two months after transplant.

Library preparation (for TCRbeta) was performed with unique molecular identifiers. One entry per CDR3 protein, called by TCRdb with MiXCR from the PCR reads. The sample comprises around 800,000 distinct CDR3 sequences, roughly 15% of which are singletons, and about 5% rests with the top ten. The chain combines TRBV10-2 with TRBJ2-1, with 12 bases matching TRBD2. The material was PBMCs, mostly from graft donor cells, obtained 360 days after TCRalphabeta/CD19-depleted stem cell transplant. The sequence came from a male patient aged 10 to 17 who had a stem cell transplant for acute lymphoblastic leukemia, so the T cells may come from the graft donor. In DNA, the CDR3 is TGCGCCAGCAGTGTGACAGGGGACTTACTAGCGGGAGGAGTCAATGAGCAGTTCTTC. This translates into CASSVTGDLLAGGVNEQFF.